The clone carrying this TCR beta chain was seen repeatedly, ten times or more. The CDR3 extends over 18 amino acids. From germline, CDR1 is SGHRS and CDR2 YFSETQ. V gave up 4 bases and J gave up 3 bases; unmatched junction bases: 12. The data are from a study of T cells in Graves' hyperthyroidism and ophthalmopathy. Used for diagnoses were clinical symptoms, serum thyroxine and TRAb, thyroid ultrasound and orbital computed tomography. Any symptoms of ophthalmopathy came after the first hyperthyroidism diagnosis, from which the blood sample dates. Amplification targeted TCR beta CDR3 regions from RNA transcripts. HTBI primers were the set used in a first-round RT-PCR of the TCR CDR3. TCRdb re-called the multiplex PCR reads through MiXCR, storing one row per CDR3 protein. The table records fewer than 400,000 distinct CDR3 sequences, 15% to 17% of them present only once.

The source of this sequence is a woman under 30 with Graves' hyperthyroidism that later progressed to Graves' ophthalmopathy. Material for sequencing was blood. The chain has TRBV5-1 and TRBJ2-3; 12 bases align to TRBD2. The CDR3 spells CASSPRTSGILRTDTQYF. CDR3 nucleotides: TGCGCCAGCAGCCCACGGACTAGCGGGATTCTGAGGACAGATACGCAGTATTTT.